Shown below are 28 T cell receptor beta chains from a single sample sequenced in a study of cytomegalovirus exposure and HLA in healthy donors. Amplification used 60 Vbeta primers and 13 Jbeta primers. The assay was immunoSEQ multiplex PCR, and TCRdb's table has in-frame clones only and misses some. The sample has over 200,000 clones, 77% seen once. Sequencing was carried out using PBMCs. The receptors were gathered from a woman aged 55-75 years in good health and CMV-seropositive.

The chain couples TRBV4-1 to TRBJ1-1, with no clear D. The germline V and J ends were trimmed by 4 bases and 4 bases, with 16 bases remaining between them. Germline values: CDR1 MGHRA, CDR2 YSYEKL. The CDR3 consists of 15 residues. Written as DNA, the CDR3 is TGCGCCAGCAGCCCCCAGATCGGGGTAGGCACTGAAGCTTTCTTT. Translated: CASSPQIGVGTEAFF.

V and J are TRBV19 and TRBJ2-4, with D maybe TRBD2 (5 bases). The CDR3 is 11 amino acids. From germline, CDR1 is LNHDA and CDR2 SQIVND (reference sequence). Trimming took 9 bases from V and 5 from J, leaving 8 bases between them. The CDR3 reads CASERENIQYF. DNA for the CDR3: TGTGCCAGCGAGAGGGAAAACATTCAGTACTTC. Using reference TRBV19 and TRBJ2-4 for the parts outside the CDR3, the full variable domain is DGGITQSPKYLFRKEGQNVTLSCEQNLNHDAMYWYRQDPGQGLRLIYYSQIVNDFQKGDIAEGYSVSREKKESFPLTVTSAQKNPTAFYLCASERENIQYFGAGTRLSVL.

V usage is TRBV2 and J usage is TRBJ1-2; weak D call: TRBD1 (5 bases). V lost 2 bases and J 4 bases, leaving 14 bases between the germline ends. The CDR3 runs to 15 residues. CDR1 SNHLY and CDR2 FYNNEI come from the germline V gene. The CDR3 reads CASSERGPASYGYTF. The CDR3, as DNA: TGTGCCAGCAGTGAAAGGGGCCCGGCTAGCTATGGCTACACCTTC.

The CDR3 DNA reads TGTGCCAGTACCTCTGCGACAGGGGGGGATTATGGCTACACCTTC. Protein product: CASTSATGGDYGYTF. The J gene is TRBJ1-2, the V gene TRBV19; 9 nucleotides line up with TRBD1. J lost 5 bases, V lost 7 bases, and 11 bases had no gene match. CDR3 length: 15 amino acids. The V gene's germline CDR1 is LNHDA and CDR2 SQIVND (reference sequence). Complete variable domain (other parts from reference TRBV19 and TRBJ1-2): DGGITQSPKYLFRKEGQNVTLSCEQNLNHDAMYWYRQDPGQGLRLIYYSQIVNDFQKGDIAEGYSVSREKKESFPLTVTSAQKNPTAFYLCASTSATGGDYGYTFGSGTRLTVV.

The chain couples TRBV6-1 to TRBJ2-2; unclear D gene. The ends were cut back, 7 bases at V and 6 bases at J, with 18 bases in the middle. CDR3 length equals 15 residues. The germline CDR1 and CDR2 sequences are MNHNS and SASEGT. CDR3 nucleotide sequence: TGTGCCAGCAACCCCGCCCTAACCCCTCCCGGGGAGCTGTTTTTT. This sequence encodes CASNPALTPPGELFF.

The chain recombines TRBV5-4 with TRBJ2-1; the D is unclear. Looked up from germline, CDR1 is SGHNT and CDR2 is YYREEE (reference sequence). Deletions cut 6 bases from V and 1 base from J, with 14 bases between. The CDR3 covers 15 residues. CDR3: CASTTEVASYNEQFF. The CDR3 DNA reads TGTGCCAGCACCACTGAAGTTGCATCCTACAATGAGCAGTTCTTC.

This clone was observed once. The genes are TRBV27 and TRBJ2-5, with TRBD1 matching over 8 bases. Germline trimming cut 4 bases from V and 5 bases from J; bases unmatched to any gene: 12. The CDR3 length is 16 residues. Germline V gene sequence: CDR1 MNHEY, CDR2 SMNVEV (reference sequence). CDR3 protein: CASSSLRTGWLETQYF. CDR3 nucleotide sequence: TGTGCCAGCAGTTCACTCCGGACAGGGTGGTTGGAGACCCAGTACTTC.

Worth noting for this clone: This same CDR3 is encoded by further DNA sequences in the sample. The rearrangement joins TRBV4-3 to TRBJ1-3; D is unclear. This CDR3 comprises 14 residues. With 1 base removed from V and 1 base from J, the gap between germline ends came to 5 bases. The germline CDR1 and CDR2 sequences are LGHNA and YSLEER. This CDR3 is CASSQGASGNTIYF. Here the CDR3 DNA reads TGCGCCAGCAGCCAAGGGGCATCTGGAAACACCATATATTTT.

DNA of the CDR3: TGTGCCAGCAGCTTAGACGCGTCCAACTCCTACAATGAGCAGTTCTTC. Its protein product is CASSLDASNSYNEQFF. This chain links TRBV7-2 with TRBJ2-1; D uncertain. V lost 1 base and J lost 0, with 10 bases in between. The CDR3 length is 16 residues. Looked up from germline, CDR1 is SGHTA and CDR2 is FQGNSA.

The chain joins TRBV5-4 to TRBJ2-6, with D perhaps matching TRBD2 (6 bases). Germline V gene sequence: CDR1 SGHNT, CDR2 YYREEE (reference sequence). This CDR3 spans 15 amino acids. V shed 2 bases and J shed 0 bases, with 6 bases lying between them. The DNA for the CDR3 is TGTGCCAGCAGCTTTAGCGGCTCTGGGGCCAACGTCCTGACTTTC. This encodes CASSFSGSGANVLTF.

The CDR3 nucleotides read TGTGCCAGCAGCCAAGATCTTGGGGGGGCCAACTATGGCTACACCTTC. Translated: CASSQDLGGANYGYTF. The rearrangement uses TRBV4-2 and TRBJ1-2, with a possible D match to TRBD1 (6 bases). V dropped 0 bases and J dropped 2 bases, with 13 bases sitting between them. The CDR3 is 16 residues long. Germline loops: CDR1 LGHNA, CDR2 YNFKEQ.

The rearrangement links TRBV9 to TRBJ1-1, with a weak D call TRBD1 (6 bases). The V gene's germline CDR1 is SGDLS and CDR2 YYNGEE. This CDR3 has 14 residues. The V end lost 2 bases, the J end lost 7 bases, and 15 bases lay between the germline ends. The CDR3 sequence is CASSVIGGQSEAFF. The DNA for the CDR3 is TGTGCCAGCAGCGTTATCGGGGGGCAGAGTGAAGCTTTCTTT.

This chain uses TRBV6-1 with TRBJ1-1, with D possibly TRBD1 on 6 matching bases. The CDR3 totals 14 residues. Trimming pared 8 bases from V and 1 base from J, leaving 14 bases between. CDR1 is MNHNS and CDR2 is SASEGT in the germline V gene. The CDR3 DNA follows: TGTGCCAGCGGCTATTTGACAGGGAACACTGAAGCTTTCTTT. Protein: CASGYLTGNTEAFF.

Only one count was recorded for this clone. The V gene is TRBV7-9, the J gene TRBJ1-1; D is unresolved. This CDR3 spans 15 amino acids. Deletions cut 0 bases from V and 1 base from J, with 9 bases between. Germline assignment: CDR1 SEHNR and CDR2 FQNEAQ (reference sequence). This CDR3 reads CASSLAAVPNTEAFF. CDR3 in DNA: TGTGCCAGCAGCTTAGCGGCAGTTCCGAACACTGAAGCTTTCTTT. The entire variable domain, with the rest obtained from reference TRBV7-9 and TRBJ1-1, is as follows: DTGVSQNPRHKITKRGQNVTFRCDPISEHNRLYWYRQTLGQGPEFLTYFQNEAQLEKSRLLSDRFSAERPKGSFSTLEIQRTEQGDSAMYLCASSLAAVPNTEAFFGQGTRLTVV.

The J gene is TRBJ2-4, the V gene TRBV18; D perhaps matches TRBD1 (5 bases). Trimming left V 6 bases short and J 1 base short, with 10 bases between. This CDR3 has 14 residues. CDR1 and CDR2 from the germline V gene are KGHSH and LQKENI. CDR3 DNA: TGTGCCAGCTCCGACAGCGTCGCCAAAAACATTCAGTACTTC. Its translation: CASSDSVAKNIQYF.

The chain is built from TRBV7-2 and TRBJ2-5, with TRBD1 as a possible D gene (6 bases). Germline-derived CDR1 and CDR2 are SGHTA and FQGNSA. The CDR3 is made up of 13 amino acids. The V end lost 1 base, the J end lost 3 bases, and 6 bases lay between the germline ends. The CDR3 spells CASSLDREETQYF. DNA for the CDR3: TGTGCCAGCAGCTTAGACAGGGAAGAGACCCAGTACTTC.

The chain combines TRBV10-3 with TRBJ2-1, with TRBD2 as a possible D gene (6 bases). Trimming removed 7 bases from V and 6 bases from J, with 16 bases in between. Germline V lookup: CDR1 ENHRY, CDR2 SYGVKD. The CDR3 runs to 14 residues. In nucleotides, the CDR3 is TGTGCCATCACCATGGGAGCGCGGGGCAATGAGCAGTTCTTC. As protein: CAITMGARGNEQFF.

CDR3 region: CASSLIDMNEKLFF. CDR3 coding DNA: TGCGCCAGCAGCTTGATTGACATGAATGAAAAACTGTTTTTT. This chain connects TRBV5-1 to TRBJ1-4; no clear D. Germline V gives CDR1 SGHRS, CDR2 YFSETQ. This CDR3 contains 14 residues. The germline V and J ends were trimmed by 1 base and 5 bases, with 9 bases remaining between them.

This sequence joins TRBV6-5 and TRBJ1-2; 7 bases align to TRBD1. Germline loops: CDR1 MNHEY, CDR2 SVGAGI. The CDR3 is 14 residues long. Germline trimming cut 5 bases from V and 4 bases from J; bases unmatched to any gene: 7. CDR3 amino acids: CASSQGQTFYGYTF. The CDR3 nucleotides are TGTGCCAGCAGTCAGGGACAGACGTTCTATGGCTACACCTTC.

The genes are TRBV28 and TRBJ1-1; no reliable D call. CDR3 length equals 12 residues. V was clipped by 6 bases and J by 1 base, with 6 bases between them. CDR1 is MDHEN and CDR2 is SYDVKM in the germline V gene. CDR3 region: CASRGPNTEAFF. The CDR3 nucleotides read TGTGCCAGCAGGGGCCCGAACACTGAAGCTTTCTTT.

The chain recombines TRBV21-1 with TRBJ1-1; the table assigns TRBD1, which was not confirmed against the DNA. TRBV21-1 is designated a pseudogene. This CDR3 has 17 amino acids. CDR3 loop: CASSPGILSLLNTEAFF. The CDR3 DNA is TGTGCCAGCAGCCCAGGGATACTAAGCCTGCTGAACACTGAAGCTTTCTTT.

V gene TRBV30 combines with J gene TRBJ1-5, with D unresolved. V was shortened by 8 bases and J by 5 bases, with 19 bases between the two germline ends. CDR1 is GTSNPN, CDR2 SVGIG, per germline (reference sequence). The CDR3 loop spans 14 amino acids. CDR3 region: CAGSKSGNHQPQHF. CDR3 nucleotides: TGTGCCGGAAGTAAGTCGGGGAACCATCAGCCCCAGCATTTT.

A few counts support this clone. The chain combines TRBV5-1 with TRBJ1-4; unclear D gene. The CDR3 consists of 15 residues. V dropped 4 bases and J dropped 4 bases, with 14 bases sitting between them. In germline, CDR1 is SGHRS, CDR2 YFSETQ. The CDR3, as DNA: TGCGCCAGCAGCATGGCGGGGTTTGTTAATGAAAAACTGTTTTTT. This sequence encodes CASSMAGFVNEKLFF. The full variable domain, rest sourced from reference TRBV5-1 and TRBJ1-4, is KAGVTQTPRYLIKTRGQQVTLSCSPISGHRSVSWYQQTPGQGLQFLFEYFSETQRNKGNFPGRFSGRQFSNSRSEMNVSTLELGDSALYLCASSMAGFVNEKLFFGSGTQLSVL.

There are a few counts of this clone. V and J are TRBV27 and TRBJ2-3; D perhaps matches TRBD2 (5 bases). CDR1 is MNHEY, CDR2 SMNVEV, per germline (reference sequence). Trimming stripped 5 bases from V and 13 bases from J, with 16 bases between. CDR3 length: 12 amino acids. This CDR3 reads CASSQDFTGKYF. As DNA, the CDR3 is TGTGCCAGCAGTCAGGACTTTACCGGCAAGTATTTT.

The chain links TRBV9 to TRBJ1-4; a possible D gene is TRBD1 (5 bases). Trimming took off 4 bases at V and 5 bases at J, with 15 bases between the two ends. From germline, CDR1 is SGDLS and CDR2 YYNGEE. The CDR3 spans 15 residues. The CDR3 coding sequence is TGTGCCAGCAGCTCAAATCGGGGGATCAATGAAAAACTGTTTTTT. The encoded protein is CASSSNRGINEKLFF.

The J gene is TRBJ2-7, the V gene TRBV28; D remains ambiguous. Germline V gene data show CDR1 as MDHEN and CDR2 as SYDVKM. V was cut by 5 bases and J by 1 base, with 18 bases left in between. The CDR3 has 16 amino acids. CDR3 sequence reads: CASSLAPLALSYEQYF. The CDR3 region has the DNA TGTGCCAGCAGTCTCGCCCCCTTGGCTTTGTCCTACGAGCAGTACTTC.

This clone occurred a few times. The chain joins TRBV19 to TRBJ1-5; maybe TRBD1 (6 bases). The CDR3 has 15 residues. Trimming shortened V by 9 bases and J by 1 base, and 16 bases separated the two germline ends. Germline V gives CDR1 LNHDA, CDR2 SQIVND (reference sequence). The CDR3 bases are TGTGCCAGCGTTAGGACAGTTGGGAGCAATCAGCCCCAGCATTTT. This codes for CASVRTVGSNQPQHF.

V and J are TRBV5-4 and TRBJ1-2; TRBD1 is a possible D gene (5 bases). The CDR3 runs to 12 residues. Germline lookup yields CDR1 SGHNT and CDR2 YYREEE (reference sequence). Trimming left V 7 bases short and J 8 bases short, with 15 bases between. The CDR3 coding sequence is TGTGCCAGCGCACGGCAGGGCTCCGGCTACACCTTC. Translating it yields CASARQGSGYTF.